A selection of T cell receptor beta chains follows, all from one sample in a study of T cell changes during pregnancy in multiple sclerosis. Data came from immunoSEQ multiplex PCR; TCRdb stores just in-frame clones and leaves some out. This repertoire shows 25,000 to 35,000 clones, approximately 90% found once; its top ten account for more than 5.5%. The sample in question was CD8+ T cells from peripheral blood mononuclear cells, obtained before pregnancy. These receptors were taken from a female donor with multiple sclerosis, enrolled in a pregnancy study. The CDR3 runs from the conserved cysteine through the conserved F or W. Fields, in order: clone size, J gene, V gene, D gene, CDR3 protein, CDR3 DNA. D genes are given only for firm matches. Clone size, where shown, is once, few, many, or a class for clones that have expanded.

size: NA
J: TRBJ2-1
V: TRBV7-6
D: TRBD2
CDR3: CASSQAGEQFF
DNA: TGTGCCAGCAGCCAAGCGGGAGAGCAGTTCTTC

size: NA
J: TRBJ2-5
V: TRBV7-9
D: NA
CDR3: CASSLVPGETQYF
DNA: TGTGCCAGCAGCTTAGTGCCGGGGGAGACCCAGTACTTC

size: NA
J: TRBJ2-1
V: TRBV13
D: TRBD2
CDR3: CASSWRLAGAAYNEQFF
DNA: TGTGCCAGCAGCTGGAGACTAGCGGGAGCCGCCTACAATGAGCAGTTCTTC

size: NA
J: TRBJ2-7
V: TRBV14
D: TRBD2
CDR3: CASKSRERRDEQYF
DNA: TGTGCCAGCAAGTCGCGGGAGAGGCGGGACGAGCAGTACTTC

size: NA
J: TRBJ1-5
V: TRBV19
D: TRBD1
CDR3: CASSSGQGVYSNQPQHF
DNA: TGTGCCAGTAGCTCGGGACAGGGAGTATATAGCAATCAGCCCCAGCATTTT

size: NA
J: TRBJ1-1
V: TRBV29-1
D: NA
CDR3: CSVLPGDKRGTEAFF
DNA: TGCAGCGTTCTGCCCGGGGACAAAAGGGGCACTGAAGCTTTCTTT

size: NA
J: TRBJ1-1
V: TRBV5-6
D: NA
CDR3: CASSLVPGGLNTEAFF
DNA: TGTGCCAGCAGCTTGGTCCCGGGGGGACTGAACACTGAAGCTTTCTTT

size: NA
J: TRBJ1-2
V: TRBV27
D: NA
CDR3: CASSGGFGYGYTF
DNA: TGTGCCAGCAGTGGGGGGTTTGGCTATGGCTACACCTTC

size: once
J: TRBJ2-7
V: TRBV28
D: NA
CDR3: CAATGDGGGFSYEQYF
DNA: TGTGCCGCAACCGGGGACGGTGGAGGGTTTTCCTACGAGCAGTACTTC

size: NA
J: TRBJ2-2
V: TRBV28
D: TRBD1
CDR3: CASSKQGKTGELFF
DNA: TGTGCCAGCAGTAAACAGGGGAAAACCGGGGAGCTGTTTTTT

size: NA
J: TRBJ2-5
V: TRBV13
D: NA
CDR3: CASSPGVVETQYF
DNA: TGTGCCAGCAGCCCAGGGGTAGTGGAGACCCAGTACTTC

size: NA
J: TRBJ2-5
V: TRBV28
D: NA
CDR3: CASSPRTVLGETQYF
DNA: TGTGCCAGCAGTCCCCGGACAGTTCTTGGAGAGACCCAGTACTTC